This T cell receptor beta chain is drawn from a study of blood T cell repertoires in COVID-19 (dated by TCRdb to 2019 to 2021). Regarding the complete study: The collaborator samples originated in the United States, Italy and Spain and spanned the acute and convalescent phases of COVID-19. The prospective study material was composed of cDNA or gDNA derived from T cells, B-cell-depleted T cells, or PBMCs. The dataset comprised deeply sampled blood TCRbeta repertoires from subjects exposed to, actively infected with, or recovered from COVID-19. The repertoires were released in a freely available public database meant as a resource for research on the immune response to SARS-CoV-2. Samples came from the ongoing ImmuneRACE study (first 160 participants) plus 1,254 subjects from 6 global collaborators. A de-identified subject ID, COVID-19 status, age in years and sex were almost always included in the sample metadata. HLA class I and class II types, where available, came from metadata supplied by the sample provider rather than from assay-based typing.

The collaborating institutions used their own protocols to collect whole blood in K2EDTA tubes. Collaborator samples were shipped for TCRbeta analysis as frozen whole blood, isolated PBMCs, or DNA extracted from either sample type. Trimming removed 2 bases from V and 8 bases from J, leaving 9 bases between the germline ends. From a lookup of the germline V gene, CDR1 and CDR2 are MNHEY and SVGAGI. The CDR3 runs 12 amino acids, cysteine and phenylalanine included. Only the CDR3 portion is preserved as DNA: 36 bases, with reading frame beginning at the first base. Study-wide findings and limitations: The amount of clinical and demographic metadata varied by source and participant and was provided uncurated.

TCRbeta CDR3 regions were amplified from genomic DNA using the immunoSEQ Assay, a bias-controlled multiplex PCR. The original pipeline was this. The number of nucleated cells in each sample was estimated by amplification of reference gene primers within the assay. Sequence reads were collapsed and filtered to measure the absolute abundance of every unique TCRbeta CDR3 rearrangement. For each sample, productive Simpson clonality was calculated as the square root of Simpson's diversity index across productive rearrangements. Drawn from immuneACCESS, this table holds only the in-frame rearrangements with V and J called that TCRdb kept. Clones are partly lost; checked studies trace under half to an unresolved V gene and leave the rest unexplained. The V and J calls and clone size were taken over from that table, and D and trimming were inferred from the DNA. The sample table shows about 34,000 clones, and 85% are seen once. The top ten clonotypes cover approximately 15% of the sample.

Points on this clone: The antigen this receptor binds is unknown. No much larger clonotype is one base removed from it; base qualities were not supplied.

The sample consisted of peripheral blood. This sequence uses TRBV6-5 and TRBJ1-2; no D gene can be assigned with confidence. This sequence was found in a human donor with acute or convalescent COVID-19. The donor label of this sample is uncertain. CDR3 protein: CASSYREGGYTF. In nucleotides, the sequence is TGTGCCAGCAGTTACCGGGAGGGCGGCTACACCTTC.